What follows is one TCR beta chain and its context. These data belong to a study of blood T cell repertoires in COVID-19. The wider study: The samples span acute and convalescent COVID-19 from the United States, Italy and Spain. PBMCs, B-cell-depleted T cells, or T cells were the source of the cDNA or gDNA that made up the material.

As handled by the study authors: Researchers report that nucleated cell counts were estimated from reference gene primer amplification. Produced via immunoSEQ multiplex PCR; TCRdb's table is partial and in-frame only. That table gives V, J and clone size, and the DNA gave D and trimming. The sample has about 110,000 clones, nearly 85% seen once. Between the trimmed V and J ends, which lost 7 bases and 5 bases, there was a span of 13 bases. Germline V gene lookup returns CDR1 SGHRS and CDR2 YFSETQ. This CDR3 is 13 amino acids long. Material: peripheral blood. The sequence came from a woman aged 45-65 years with acute or convalescent COVID-19. The chain couples TRBV5-1 to TRBJ2-1; D is undetermined. The CDR3 nucleotides are TGCGCCAGCTTTAGAGGATACGACAATGAGCAGTTCTTC. Translated: CASFRGYDNEQFF.